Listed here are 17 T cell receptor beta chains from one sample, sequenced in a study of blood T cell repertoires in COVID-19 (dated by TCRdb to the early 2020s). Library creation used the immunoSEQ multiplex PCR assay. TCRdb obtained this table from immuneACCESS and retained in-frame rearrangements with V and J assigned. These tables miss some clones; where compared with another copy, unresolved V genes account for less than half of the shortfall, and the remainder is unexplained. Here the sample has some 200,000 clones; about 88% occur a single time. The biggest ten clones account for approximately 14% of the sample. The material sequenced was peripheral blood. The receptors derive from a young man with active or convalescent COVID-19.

This CDR3 reads CASSELDRDKAFF. CDR3 bases: TGTGCCAGCAGTGAATTGGACAGGGACAAAGCTTTCTTT. The chain has TRBV6-1 and TRBJ1-1; 8 nucleotides match TRBD1. The CDR3 runs 13 residues. The germline V gene encodes CDR1 MNHNS and CDR2 SASEGT. Losses at the gene ends were 2 bases for V and 9 bases for J; bases not matched to a gene: 5.

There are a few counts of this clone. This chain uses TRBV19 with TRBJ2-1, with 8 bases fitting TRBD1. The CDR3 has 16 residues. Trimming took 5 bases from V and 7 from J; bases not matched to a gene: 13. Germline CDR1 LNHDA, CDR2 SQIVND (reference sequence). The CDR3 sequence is CASSALISQGANEQFF. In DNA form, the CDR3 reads TGTGCCAGTAGTGCCCTTATTTCTCAGGGGGCAAATGAGCAGTTCTTC.

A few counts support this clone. CDR3: CASSEDQGTSTNEKLFF. The CDR3 DNA sequence: TGTGCCAGCAGTGAAGACCAGGGAACCTCAACTAATGAAAAACTGTTTTTT. The V and J genes are TRBV6-1 and TRBJ1-4; D may be TRBD1 (5 bases). The CDR3 is made up of 17 amino acids. Germline assignment: CDR1 MNHNS and CDR2 SASEGT. The V and J ends lost 1 base and 0 bases respectively, with 12 bases between them.

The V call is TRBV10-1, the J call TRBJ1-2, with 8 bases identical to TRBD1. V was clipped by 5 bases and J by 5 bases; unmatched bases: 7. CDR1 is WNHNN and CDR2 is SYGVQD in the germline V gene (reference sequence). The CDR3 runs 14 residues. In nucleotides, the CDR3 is TGCGCCAGCAGTCTCCGGGACAGGATTTATGGCTACACCTTC. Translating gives CASSLRDRIYGYTF.

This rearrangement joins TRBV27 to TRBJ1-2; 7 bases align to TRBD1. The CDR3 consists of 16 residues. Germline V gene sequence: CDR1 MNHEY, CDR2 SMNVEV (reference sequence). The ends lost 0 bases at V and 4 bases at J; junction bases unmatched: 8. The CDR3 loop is CASSLSFRQGGYGYTF. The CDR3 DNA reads TGTGCCAGCAGTTTATCGTTCCGACAGGGCGGCTATGGCTACACCTTC.

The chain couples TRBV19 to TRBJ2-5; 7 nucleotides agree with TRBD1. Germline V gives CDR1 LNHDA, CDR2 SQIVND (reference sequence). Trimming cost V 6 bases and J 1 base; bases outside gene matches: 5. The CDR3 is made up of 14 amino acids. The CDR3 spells CASRPGTVQETQYF. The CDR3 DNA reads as TGTGCCAGTAGGCCCGGGACAGTCCAAGAGACCCAGTACTTC.

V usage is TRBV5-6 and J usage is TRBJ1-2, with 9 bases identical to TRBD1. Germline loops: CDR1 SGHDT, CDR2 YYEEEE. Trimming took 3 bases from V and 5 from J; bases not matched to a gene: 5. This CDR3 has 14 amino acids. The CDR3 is CASSSRTGEYGYTF. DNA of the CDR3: TGTGCCAGCAGCTCCCGGACAGGGGAGTATGGCTACACCTTC.

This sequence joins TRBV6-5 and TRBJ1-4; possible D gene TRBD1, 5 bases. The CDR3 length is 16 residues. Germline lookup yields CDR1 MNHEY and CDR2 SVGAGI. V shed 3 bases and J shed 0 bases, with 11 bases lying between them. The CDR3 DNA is TGTGCCAGCAGTTATTCGGGAGGGGCAACTAATGAAAAACTGTTTTTT. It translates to CASSYSGGATNEKLFF.

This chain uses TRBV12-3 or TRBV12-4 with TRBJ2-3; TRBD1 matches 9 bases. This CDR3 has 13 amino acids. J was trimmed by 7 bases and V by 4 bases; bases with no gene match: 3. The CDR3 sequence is CASSSDRGNTQYF. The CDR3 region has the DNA TGTGCCAGCAGTTCGGACAGGGGAAATACGCAGTATTTT.

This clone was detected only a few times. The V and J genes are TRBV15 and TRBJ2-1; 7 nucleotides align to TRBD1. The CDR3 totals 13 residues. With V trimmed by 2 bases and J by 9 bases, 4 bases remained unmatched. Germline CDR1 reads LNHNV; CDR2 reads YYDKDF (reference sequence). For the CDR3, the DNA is TGTGCCACCAGCAGACGACAGGGACGTGAGCAGTTCTTC. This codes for CATSRRQGREQFF.

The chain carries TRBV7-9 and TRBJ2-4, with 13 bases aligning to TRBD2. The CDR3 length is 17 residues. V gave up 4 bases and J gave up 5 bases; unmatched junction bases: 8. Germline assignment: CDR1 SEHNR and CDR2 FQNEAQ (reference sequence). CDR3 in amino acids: CASSSGLAGMGENIQYF. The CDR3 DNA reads TGTGCCAGCAGCTCGGGACTAGCGGGAATGGGGGAAAACATTCAGTACTTC. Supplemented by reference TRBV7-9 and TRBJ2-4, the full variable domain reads DTGVSQNPRHKITKRGQNVTFRCDPISEHNRLYWYRQTLGQGPEFLTYFQNEAQLEKSRLLSDRFSAERPKGSFSTLEIQRTEQGDSAMYLCASSSGLAGMGENIQYFGAGTRLSVL.

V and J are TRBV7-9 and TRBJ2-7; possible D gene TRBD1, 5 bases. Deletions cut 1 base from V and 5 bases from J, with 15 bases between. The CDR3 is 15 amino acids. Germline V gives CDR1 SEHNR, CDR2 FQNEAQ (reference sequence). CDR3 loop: CASSLETQGVHEQYF. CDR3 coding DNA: TGTGCCAGCAGCTTAGAGACCCAAGGGGTCCACGAGCAGTACTTC.

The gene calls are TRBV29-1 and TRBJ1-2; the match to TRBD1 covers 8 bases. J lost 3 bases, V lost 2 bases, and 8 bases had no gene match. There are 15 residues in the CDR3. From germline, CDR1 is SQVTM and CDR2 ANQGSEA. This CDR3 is CSVEWFGQGHYGYTF. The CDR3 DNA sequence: TGCAGCGTTGAATGGTTTGGACAGGGACACTATGGCTACACCTTC.

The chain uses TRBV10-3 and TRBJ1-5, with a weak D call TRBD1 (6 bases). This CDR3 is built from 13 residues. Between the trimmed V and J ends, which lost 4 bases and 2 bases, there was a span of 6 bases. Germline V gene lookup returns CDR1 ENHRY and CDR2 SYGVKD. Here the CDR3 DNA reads TGTGCCATCAGTGGACAGGGCAATCAGCCCCAGCATTTT. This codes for CAISGQGNQPQHF.

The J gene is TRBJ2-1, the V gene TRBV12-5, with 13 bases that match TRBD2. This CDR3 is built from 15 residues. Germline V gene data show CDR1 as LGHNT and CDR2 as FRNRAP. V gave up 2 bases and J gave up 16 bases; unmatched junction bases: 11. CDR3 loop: CASGLPLAGGAYRFF. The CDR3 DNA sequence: TGTGCTAGTGGTTTGCCACTAGCGGGAGGGGCCTACCGATTCTTC.

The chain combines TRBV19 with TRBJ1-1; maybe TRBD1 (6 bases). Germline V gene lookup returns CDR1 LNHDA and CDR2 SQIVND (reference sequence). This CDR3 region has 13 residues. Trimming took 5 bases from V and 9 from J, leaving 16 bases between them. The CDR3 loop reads CASSLGNREKAFF. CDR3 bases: TGTGCCAGTAGTCTTGGGAACAGGGAGAAAGCTTTCTTT.

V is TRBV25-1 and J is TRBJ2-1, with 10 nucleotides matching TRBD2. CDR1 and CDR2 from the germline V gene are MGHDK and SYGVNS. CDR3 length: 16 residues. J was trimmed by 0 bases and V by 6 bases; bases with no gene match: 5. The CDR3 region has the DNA TGTGCCAGCAGCGAGCGGGAGGGGAGCTCCTACAATGAGCAGTTCTTC. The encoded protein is CASSEREGSSYNEQFF.